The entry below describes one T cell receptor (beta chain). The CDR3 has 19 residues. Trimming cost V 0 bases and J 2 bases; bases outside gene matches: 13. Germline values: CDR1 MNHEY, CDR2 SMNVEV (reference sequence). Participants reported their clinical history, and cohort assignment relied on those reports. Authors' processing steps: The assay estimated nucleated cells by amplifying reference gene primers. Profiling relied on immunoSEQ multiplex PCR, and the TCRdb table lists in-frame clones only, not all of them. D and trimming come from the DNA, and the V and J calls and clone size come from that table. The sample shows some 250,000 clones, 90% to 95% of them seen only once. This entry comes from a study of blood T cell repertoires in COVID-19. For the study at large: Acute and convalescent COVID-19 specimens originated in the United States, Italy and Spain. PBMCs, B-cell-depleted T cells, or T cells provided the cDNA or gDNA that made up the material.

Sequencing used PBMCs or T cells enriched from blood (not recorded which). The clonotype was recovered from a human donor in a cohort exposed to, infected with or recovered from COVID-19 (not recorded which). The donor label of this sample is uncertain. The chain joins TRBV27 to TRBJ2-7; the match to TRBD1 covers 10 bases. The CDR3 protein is CASSLSRPNPGQGTYEQYF. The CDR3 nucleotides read TGTGCCAGCAGTTTATCGCGCCCCAACCCGGGACAGGGGACCTACGAGCAGTACTTC.